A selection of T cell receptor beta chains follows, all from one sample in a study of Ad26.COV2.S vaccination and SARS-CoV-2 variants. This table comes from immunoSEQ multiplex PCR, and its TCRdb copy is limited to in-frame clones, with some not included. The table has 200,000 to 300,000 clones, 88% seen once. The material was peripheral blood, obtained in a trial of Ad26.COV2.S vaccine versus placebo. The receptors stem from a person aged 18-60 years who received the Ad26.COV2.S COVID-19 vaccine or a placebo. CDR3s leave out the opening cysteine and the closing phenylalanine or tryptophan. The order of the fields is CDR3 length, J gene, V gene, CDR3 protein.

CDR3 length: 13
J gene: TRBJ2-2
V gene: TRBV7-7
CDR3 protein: ASSSLGIATGELF

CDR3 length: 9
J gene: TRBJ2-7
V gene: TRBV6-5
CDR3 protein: ASSPGTGTY

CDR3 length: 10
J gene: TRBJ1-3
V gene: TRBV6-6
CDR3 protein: ASRGDGNTIY

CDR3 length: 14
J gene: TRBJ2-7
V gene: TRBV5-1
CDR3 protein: ASSPVGTTIPYEQY

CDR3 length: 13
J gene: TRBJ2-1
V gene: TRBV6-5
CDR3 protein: ASTGRLAGSNEQF

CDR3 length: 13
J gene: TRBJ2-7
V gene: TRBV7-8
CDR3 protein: ASSSGAGGSYEQY

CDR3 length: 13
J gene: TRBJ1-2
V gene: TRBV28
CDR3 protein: ASTLVAGEDYGYT

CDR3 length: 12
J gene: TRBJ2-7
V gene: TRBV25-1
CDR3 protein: ASSDSGGFNEQY

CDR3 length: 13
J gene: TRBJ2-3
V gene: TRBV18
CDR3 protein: ASSPPQGRRDTQY

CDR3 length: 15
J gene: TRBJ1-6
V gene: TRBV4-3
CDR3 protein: ASSQRGLGFSDSPLH

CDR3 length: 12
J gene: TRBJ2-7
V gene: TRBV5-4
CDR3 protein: ASSRRQGHYEQY

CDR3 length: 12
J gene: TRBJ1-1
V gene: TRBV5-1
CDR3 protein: ASSLLSSNTEAF

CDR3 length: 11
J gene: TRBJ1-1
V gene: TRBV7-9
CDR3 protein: ASSPTLNTEAF

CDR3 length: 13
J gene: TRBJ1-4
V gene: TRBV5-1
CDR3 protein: ASSLAGGTGEKLF

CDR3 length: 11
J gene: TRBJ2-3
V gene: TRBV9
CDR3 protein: ASSVGGADTQY

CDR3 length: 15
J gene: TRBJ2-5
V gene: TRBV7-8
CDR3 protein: ASSPMVVRGQQETQY

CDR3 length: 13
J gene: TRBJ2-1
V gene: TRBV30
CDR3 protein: AWSVLQGVVGEQF

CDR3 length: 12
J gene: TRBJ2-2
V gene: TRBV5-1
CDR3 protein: ASSRGEHTGELF

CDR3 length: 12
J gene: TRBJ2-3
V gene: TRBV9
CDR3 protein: ASSVLTGAGTQY

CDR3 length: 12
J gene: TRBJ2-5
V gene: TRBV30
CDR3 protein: AWTMAEGEETQY

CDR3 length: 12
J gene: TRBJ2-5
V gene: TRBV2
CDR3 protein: ASSELASQETQY

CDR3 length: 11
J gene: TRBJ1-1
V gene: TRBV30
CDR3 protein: AWQVTGQAEAF

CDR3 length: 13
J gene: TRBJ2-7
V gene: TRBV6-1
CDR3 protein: ASSEAGDSYYEQY

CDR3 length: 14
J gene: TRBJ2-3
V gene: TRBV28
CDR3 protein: ASSLPPGLAANTQY

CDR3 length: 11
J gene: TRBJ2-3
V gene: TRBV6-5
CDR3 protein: ASRPGYTDTQY

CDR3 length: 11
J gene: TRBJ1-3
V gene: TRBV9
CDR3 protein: ASSRTAGNTIY

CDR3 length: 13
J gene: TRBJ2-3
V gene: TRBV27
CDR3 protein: ASSLSETGRNWQY

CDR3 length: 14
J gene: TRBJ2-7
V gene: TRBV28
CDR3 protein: ASSLQRGGLPYEQY

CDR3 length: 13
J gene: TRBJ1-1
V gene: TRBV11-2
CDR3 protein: ASSLAQGMNTEAF

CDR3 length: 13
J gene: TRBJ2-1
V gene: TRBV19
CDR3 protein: ASSLLASAQTEQF

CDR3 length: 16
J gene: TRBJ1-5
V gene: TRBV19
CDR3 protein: ASTARGGQRYSNQPQH

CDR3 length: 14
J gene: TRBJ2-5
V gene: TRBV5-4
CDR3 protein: ASSSGLAGGEETQY

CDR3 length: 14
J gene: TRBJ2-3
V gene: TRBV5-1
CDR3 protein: ASSSPSGVSTDTQY

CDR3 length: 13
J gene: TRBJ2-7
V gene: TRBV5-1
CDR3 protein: ASSSKQGALYEQY

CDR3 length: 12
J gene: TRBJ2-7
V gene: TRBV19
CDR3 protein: ASSKTVISYEQY

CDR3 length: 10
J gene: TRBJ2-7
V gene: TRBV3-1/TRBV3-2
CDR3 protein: ASSIDRLGQY

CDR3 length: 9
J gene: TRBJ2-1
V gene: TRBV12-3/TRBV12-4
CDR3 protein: ASSFTNEQF

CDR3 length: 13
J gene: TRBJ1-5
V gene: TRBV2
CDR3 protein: ASSPPGQVNQPQH

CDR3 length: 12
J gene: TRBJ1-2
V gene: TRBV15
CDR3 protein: ATSRDRTAYGYT

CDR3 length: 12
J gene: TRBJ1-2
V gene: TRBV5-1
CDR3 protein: ASSPTGQGYGYT

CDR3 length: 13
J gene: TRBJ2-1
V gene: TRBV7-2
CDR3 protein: ASSLGPSESNEQF

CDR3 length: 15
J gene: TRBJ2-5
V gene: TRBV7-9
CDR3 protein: ASSLGHGKRSQETQY

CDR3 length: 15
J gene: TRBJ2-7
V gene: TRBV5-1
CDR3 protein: ASSEATVSGFSYEQY

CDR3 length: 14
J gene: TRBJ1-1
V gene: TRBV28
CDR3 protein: ANTGEGKISNTEAF

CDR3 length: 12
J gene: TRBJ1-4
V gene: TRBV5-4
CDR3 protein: ASSLSGGERKLF

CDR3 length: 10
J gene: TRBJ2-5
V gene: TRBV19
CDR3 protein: ASSNREGTQY

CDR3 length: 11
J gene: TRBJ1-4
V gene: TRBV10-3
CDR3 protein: AISPVLNEKLF

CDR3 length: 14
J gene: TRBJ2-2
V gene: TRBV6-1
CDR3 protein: ASSERVAGNTGELF

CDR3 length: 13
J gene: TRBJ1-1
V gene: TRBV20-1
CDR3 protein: SASWQGRRGTEAF

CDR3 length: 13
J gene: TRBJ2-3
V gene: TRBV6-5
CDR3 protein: ASSWLLGGGDTQY

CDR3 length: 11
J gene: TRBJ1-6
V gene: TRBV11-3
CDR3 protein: ASSWGYNSPLH

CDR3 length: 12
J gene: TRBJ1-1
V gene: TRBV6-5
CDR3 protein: ASNSSPGNTEAF